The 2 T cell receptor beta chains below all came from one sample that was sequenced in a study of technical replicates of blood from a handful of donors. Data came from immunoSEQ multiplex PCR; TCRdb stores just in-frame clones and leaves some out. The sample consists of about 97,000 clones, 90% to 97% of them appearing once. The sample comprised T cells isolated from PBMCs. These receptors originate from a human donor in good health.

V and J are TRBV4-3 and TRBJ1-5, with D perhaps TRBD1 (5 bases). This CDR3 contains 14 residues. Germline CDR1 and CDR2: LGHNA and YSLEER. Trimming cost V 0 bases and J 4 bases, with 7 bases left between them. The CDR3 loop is CASSQDKGNQPQHF. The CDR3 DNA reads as TGCGCCAGCAGCCAAGACAAGGGGAATCAGCCCCAGCATTTT.

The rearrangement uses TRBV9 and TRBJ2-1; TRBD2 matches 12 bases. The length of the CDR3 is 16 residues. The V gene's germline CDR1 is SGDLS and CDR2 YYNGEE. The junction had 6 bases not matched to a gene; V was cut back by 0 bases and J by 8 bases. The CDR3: CASSVDPLAGGDEQFF. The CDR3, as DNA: TGTGCCAGCAGCGTAGATCCCCTAGCGGGGGGGGATGAGCAGTTCTTC.